This section outlines one TCR beta chain sequence together with its context. No cognate antigen has been identified for it. No qualities accompany the bases; no much larger clone lies one base away. To sequence the TCRbeta CDR3 region, genomic DNA was isolated from the sorted cells. The immunoSEQ Assay was used for sequencing of TCRbeta CDR3 regions. In TCRdb, the immuneACCESS table is reduced to in-frame sequences with V and J assigned. These tables do not hold every clone; where another copy was compared, an unresolved V gene accounts for under half, and the others remain unexplained. The sample includes tens of thousands of clones, with less than 85% observed a single time. Less than 5% of the sample is in the top ten clones. This sample is part of a study of OX40 agonist ivuxolimab in advanced cancers. Regarding the complete study: Ivuxolimab, which targeted the costimulatory receptor OX40 (CD134), was an agonistic, fully human IgG2 monoclonal antibody. Intravenous ivuxolimab was administered to patients every 2 weeks at six dose levels: 0.01, 0.1, 0.3, 1.5, 3 and 10 mg/kg. Among the approximately 50 dose-escalation patients, some 20 had hepatocellular carcinoma, some 15 melanoma, 9 renal cell carcinoma and 9 head and neck cancer. In the dose-escalation cohort, around 80% of patients were male, and the mean age was 60 years with a range of roughly 20 to 80. Patients were allowed to have had prior anti-PD-1, anti-PD-L1 or anti-CTLA-4 therapy, and around 41% of the dose-escalation patients had previously received checkpoint inhibitors. Three dose-escalation patients achieved partial responses, one with hepatocellular carcinoma and two with cutaneous melanoma. Peripheral TCRbeta sequencing aimed to test whether ivuxolimab altered TCR sequence diversity and caused clonal T-cell expansion. The paper reports the monotherapy dose-escalation portion (N ≈ 52 patients) of the phase I ivuxolimab trial. Here is what the overall study found, with its caveats: At doses of 0.1 to 3.0 mg/kg, clonal expansion of both CD4+ and CD8+ T cells in blood was seen between baseline and week 6. In the 0.1-3.0 mg/kg groups, partial responders had among the lowest normalized peripheral clonal expansion, particularly in CD8+ T cells. Which antigens the clonally expanded peripheral T cells were specific for was not determined. Low levels of normalized T-cell clonal expansion were also seen in some patients who did not respond. After ivuxolimab, CD8+ T cells had more expanded clones than CD4+ T cells on average.

The trial excluded patients who had a history of autoimmune disease or were on systemic immunosuppression. Peripheral blood for TCR sequencing was collected from all dose cohorts at baseline, on cycle 4 day 1, and on cycle 7 day 1. The samples were taken from a phase I, first-in-human, multicenter, open-label dose-escalation trial of ivuxolimab. Adults with locally advanced or metastatic melanoma, renal cell, hepatocellular, or head and neck squamous cell carcinoma were enrolled in the trial. Before TCR sequencing, CD4+ T cells and CD8+ T cells were sorted from peripheral blood as separate populations. The clonotype comes from an adult with an advanced solid tumor such as melanoma, head and neck, liver or kidney cancer. The specimen comprised CD4+ or CD8+ T cells sorted from blood, sampled in a trial of the OX40 agonist ivuxolimab.

The CDR3: CATGRDYLTGELFF. The nucleotides read TGTGCCACGGGACGGGACTACTTGACCGGGGAGCTGTTTTTT. Recombination joined TRBV15 with TRBJ2-2, with 7 junctional bases fitting TRBD2. Unmatched junction bases come to 9, with V trimmed by 9 bases and J by 5 bases. From the cysteine up to the phenylalanine, the CDR3 has a length of 14 residues. The kept DNA is CDR3 alone, 42 bases in frame from the first base. Reading the germline V gene (reference sequence) gives CDR1 LNHNV and CDR2 YYDKDF.